These 32 T cell receptor beta chains came from one sample sequenced in a study of T-cell reconstitution after alpha-beta-depleted transplantation in children. Preparation of the TCRbeta library was carried out with unique molecular identifiers. TCRdb passed the PCR reads through MiXCR, listing each CDR3 protein once. The table lists some 600,000 distinct CDR3 sequences, roughly 17% of them singletons. This specimen consisted of PBMCs from the stem cell graft donor, obtained from the stem cell graft. The source is a human donor who donated a stem cell graft to a child with acute myeloid leukemia.

The rearrangement uses TRBV28 and TRBJ1-2; D is unresolved. The CDR3 is 14 residues long. CDR1 MDHEN and CDR2 SYDVKM come from the germline V gene. Trimming removed 3 bases at V and 10 bases at J, with 18 bases between. The CDR3 sequence: CASSFSPGSMDYTF. CDR3 in DNA: TGTGCCAGCAGTTTTAGTCCGGGCTCGATGGACTACACCTTC.

The chain is built from TRBV5-5 and TRBJ2-2, with TRBD1 identical over 8 bases. The CDR3 consists of 14 residues. V gave up 6 bases and J gave up 2 bases; unmatched junction bases: 3. Germline lookup yields CDR1 SGHKS and CDR2 YYEKEE (reference sequence). This chain's CDR3 is CASKTGANTGELFF. The CDR3 nucleotides are TGTGCCAGCAAGACAGGGGCAAACACCGGGGAGCTGTTTTTT.

Only a few counts were recorded for this clonotype. The chain couples TRBV20-1 to TRBJ1-1; possibly TRBD1 for D (6 bases). V lost 7 bases, J lost 1 base, and 13 bases lay in between. The CDR3 has 13 amino acids. Per germline, CDR1 DFQATT and CDR2 SNEGSKA (reference sequence). CDR3 residues: CSVAGTPNTEAFF. DNA of the CDR3: TGCAGTGTGGCCGGGACACCGAACACTGAAGCTTTCTTT.

This clonotype appeared many times. This chain links TRBV7-9 with TRBJ1-2; TRBD1 matches at 9 bases. Germline-derived CDR1 and CDR2 are SEHNR and FQNEAQ (reference sequence). This CDR3 spans 15 amino acids. V shed 5 bases and J 5 bases; nucleotides not matched to a gene: 9. In nucleotides, the CDR3 is TGTGCCAGCAGCGCAACAGGGGGCGCAGATTATGGCTACACCTTC. This codes for CASSATGGADYGYTF.

This clonotype was counted only a few times. The chain joins TRBV20-1 to TRBJ2-3, with TRBD1 matching 9 bases. CDR1 is DFQATT and CDR2 is SNEGSKA in the germline V gene (reference sequence). The length of the CDR3 is 18 residues. Trimming took 5 bases from V and 1 from J; bases not matched to a gene: 16. CDR3 amino acids: CSAGTGRWDLRRTDTQYF. CDR3 coding DNA: TGCAGTGCTGGGACAGGGCGATGGGACTTGCGACGCACAGATACGCAGTATTTT.

This clonotype was seen repeatedly, ten times or more. The chain joins TRBV5-1 to TRBJ2-5; 9 positions agree with TRBD1. V trimming: 0 bases; J trimming: 7 bases; junction bases outside the gene matches: 7. The CDR3 contains 15 residues. Germline lookup yields CDR1 SGHRS and CDR2 YFSETQ. The CDR3 protein is CASSLALGQGVTQYF. Written as DNA, the CDR3 is TGCGCCAGCAGCTTGGCCTTGGGACAGGGTGTGACCCAGTACTTC.

This clonotype was seen more than once but under ten times. This chain links TRBV6-5 with TRBJ2-1; 9 bases are shared with TRBD2. The CDR3 has 14 amino acids. Looked up from germline, CDR1 is MNHEY and CDR2 is SVGAGI. Unmatched junction bases numbered 4, after V lost 4 bases and J lost 6 bases. CDR3 amino acids: CASSWRGGTNEQFF. The CDR3 DNA is TGTGCCAGCAGTTGGCGGGGGGGAACCAATGAGCAGTTCTTC.

Points on this clonotype: A much more abundant neighbour one base away suggests this may be a read error. The genes are TRBV29-1 and TRBJ2-2; possible D gene TRBD2, 5 bases. Germline V CDR1 and CDR2: SQVTM, ANQGSEA. This CDR3 has 11 amino acids. The CDR3 DNA sequence: TGCAGCGTTCCTTCCACCGGGGAGCCGTTTTTT. Translated, it gives CSVPSTGEPFF.

This clonotype was recorded many times. The genes are TRBV6-2 or TRBV6-3 and TRBJ2-1; 11 bases agree with TRBD2. Per the germline V gene, CDR1 is MNHEY and CDR2 is SVGEGT. The CDR3 has 16 amino acids. V shed 5 bases, J shed 6 bases, and the junction held 9 bases outside the gene matches. The CDR3 protein is CASSDNSGGASNEQFF. The DNA for the CDR3 is TGTGCCAGCAGTGACAATAGCGGGGGGGCTTCCAATGAGCAGTTCTTC.

Many counts were recorded for this clonotype. A read error may account for a junction end that differs from germline. J is TRBJ2-1 and V is TRBV10-3; D not resolved. The CDR3 has 16 residues. Germline V gene sequence: CDR1 ENHRY, CDR2 SYGVKD. The DNA for the CDR3 is TGTGCCACCCGGCGCTCCGGAACCTACTCCTATAATGAGCAGTTCTTC. It yields the protein CATRRSGTYSYNEQFF.

The chain links TRBV12-3 or TRBV12-4 to TRBJ1-1; tentative D call: TRBD1 (5 bases). This CDR3 comprises 13 residues. Trimming pared 2 bases from V and 5 bases from J, leaving 9 bases between. The CDR3 is CASSLKGWTEAFF. The CDR3 DNA sequence: TGTGCCAGCAGTTTAAAGGGGTGGACTGAAGCTTTCTTT.

This clonotype was detected many times. The chain combines TRBV20-1 with TRBJ2-5; 9 bases line up with TRBD2. Germline CDR1 is DFQATT and CDR2 is SNEGSKA (reference sequence). Trimming removed 4 bases from V and 5 bases from J; junction bases left unmatched: 11. The CDR3 totals 15 residues. DNA of the CDR3: TGCAGTGCTAACCCTAGCGGGGTTGGGGGGGAGACCCAGTACTTC. Amino acid sequence: CSANPSGVGGETQYF.

The table lists this clonotype with many counts. The chain couples TRBV20-1 to TRBJ2-5; 8 positions agree with TRBD2. V dropped 3 bases and J dropped 5; count of bases not matched to a gene: 11. CDR3 length: 15 residues. Looked up from germline, CDR1 is DFQATT and CDR2 is SNEGSKA (reference sequence). The CDR3 region is CSARGASGRLETQYF. The CDR3 DNA reads as TGCAGTGCTAGGGGCGCTAGCGGGCGACTGGAGACCCAGTACTTC.

Remarks on this clonotype: A much larger clone sits a single nucleotide away, making a read error possible. The chain combines TRBV12-3 or TRBV12-4 with TRBJ2-7; D is ambiguous. CDR3 length: 12 amino acids. CDR3 sequence reads: CVSSSPVREQYF. For the CDR3, the DNA is TGTGTCAGCAGTTCCCCTGTCCGCGAGCAGTACTTC.

This clonotype was seen only a few times. This rearrangement joins TRBV2 to TRBJ2-7, with D possibly called TRBD1 or TRBD2 (5 bases each). CDR1 is SNHLY and CDR2 is FYNNEI in the germline V gene. With 2 bases removed from V and 1 base from J, the gap between germline ends came to 12 bases. This CDR3 spans 15 amino acids. CDR3 DNA: TGTGCCAGCAGTGAACGAGGGACGTTATCCTACGAGCAGTACTTC. Protein sequence: CASSERGTLSYEQYF.

CDR3 amino acids: CASSQAAEYNSPLHF. The DNA of the CDR3 is TGTGCCAGCAGCCAAGCGGCAGAGTATAATTCACCCCTCCACTTT. This sequence joins TRBV4-2 and TRBJ1-6; D is uncertain. CDR1 and CDR2 from the germline V gene are LGHNA and YNFKEQ. The CDR3 loop spans 15 amino acids. The V gene lost 1 base and the J gene lost 4 bases, with 8 bases spanning the gap.

Ten or more counts support this clonotype. DNA of the CDR3: TGTGCCAGCAGCTTACAGAAGCACTCCTACGAGCAGTACTTC. Protein product: CASSLQKHSYEQYF. The rearrangement uses TRBV5-5 and TRBJ2-7, with D unresolved. V lost 2 bases and J lost 0, with 9 bases in between. The CDR3 spans 14 residues. From germline, CDR1 is SGHKS and CDR2 YYEKEE (reference sequence).

This clonotype appeared a few times. J is TRBJ2-2 and V is TRBV20-1, with D tentatively TRBD2 (7 bases). The CDR3 is made up of 15 amino acids. Germline loops: CDR1 DFQATT, CDR2 SNEGSKA (reference sequence). Trimming took 5 bases from V and 5 from J, leaving 18 bases between them. The CDR3 region has the DNA TGCAGTGCTCCTGTCTCGGGGGGCTCAACCGGGGAGCTGTTTTTT. Protein sequence: CSAPVSGGSTGELFF.

This clonotype was seen more than once but under ten times. The chain carries TRBV9 and TRBJ2-2; D is unclear. Germline CDR1 SGDLS, CDR2 YYNGEE. There are 15 residues in the CDR3. Trimming took off 0 bases at V and 0 bases at J, with 6 bases between the two ends. The CDR3 nucleotides read TGTGCCAGCAGCGTAGCTGGGTCGAACACCGGGGAGCTGTTTTTT. The encoded protein is CASSVAGSNTGELFF.

This clonotype was detected ten times or more. This chain uses TRBV10-3 with TRBJ1-1; tentative D call: TRBD1 (6 bases). In germline, CDR1 is ENHRY, CDR2 SYGVKD. V lost 7 bases and J 1 base, leaving 13 bases between the germline ends. This CDR3 is 14 amino acids long. The CDR3 DNA follows: TGTGCCATCAAGGGGGACGTAGAGAACACTGAAGCTTTCTTT. Its protein product is CAIKGDVENTEAFF.

This clonotype has a single count. The chain couples TRBV6-5 to TRBJ1-2, with D possibly TRBD1 on 5 matching bases. Trimming took 1 base from V and 1 from J, leaving 10 bases between them. The CDR3 is made up of 15 amino acids. Germline-derived CDR1 and CDR2 are MNHEY and SVGAGI. CDR3 coding DNA: TGTGCCAGCAGTTACTGGCGGGGGAGTAACTATGGCTACACCTTC. It codes for CASSYWRGSNYGYTF.

V is TRBV7-2 and J is TRBJ1-3, with D perhaps matching TRBD1 (5 bases). CDR1 is SGHTA and CDR2 is FQGNSA in the germline V gene. Trimming shortened V by 4 bases and J by 3 bases, and 13 bases separated the two germline ends. The length of the CDR3 is 15 residues. CDR3 loop: CASSSRVSRGNTIYF. The CDR3 region has the DNA TGTGCCAGCAGCTCCAGGGTCTCTCGTGGAAACACCATATATTTT.

The chain uses TRBV5-1 and TRBJ1-1; no clear D gene. V lost 4 bases to trimming and J lost 0 bases, with 10 bases between them. The CDR3 totals 14 residues. CDR1 and CDR2 (germline): SGHRS, YFSETQ. CDR3 amino acids: CASSLEDMNTEAFF. The CDR3 bases are TGCGCCAGCAGCCTGGAAGATATGAACACTGAAGCTTTCTTT.

This clonotype appeared many times. This chain connects TRBV20-1 to TRBJ2-5; D is unclear. In germline, CDR1 is DFQATT, CDR2 SNEGSKA (reference sequence). V lost 4 bases and J lost 2, with 14 bases in between. The CDR3 covers 14 residues. The CDR3 reads CSAKRSGNQETQYF. The CDR3 DNA reads as TGCAGTGCTAAGAGATCAGGAAATCAAGAGACCCAGTACTTC.

For the CDR3, the DNA is TGTGCCAGCAGTGTCCCCGTGGGTCGGGGCAATGAGCAGTTCTTC. As protein: CASSVPVGRGNEQFF. The chain is built from TRBV6-2 or TRBV6-3 and TRBJ2-1, with D possibly matching TRBD2 (5 bases). The CDR3 contains 15 residues. Germline CDR1 is MNHEY and CDR2 is SVGEGT. The ends were cut back, 5 bases at V and 6 bases at J, with 17 bases in the middle.

V is TRBV7-6 and J is TRBJ1-1; tentative D call: TRBD1 (6 bases). The germline V gene encodes CDR1 SGHVS and CDR2 FNYEAQ. The CDR3 contains 15 residues. Deletions cut 6 bases from V and 1 base from J, with 15 bases between. CDR3 nucleotides: TGTGCCAGCAGTTCCGGTCCAGGGGCGAACACTGAAGCTTTCTTT. It specifies CASSSGPGANTEAFF.

This clonotype appeared many times. The gene calls are TRBV12-3 or TRBV12-4 and TRBJ1-1; tentative D call: TRBD1 (5 bases). V was clipped by 2 bases and J by 5 bases, with 9 bases between them. The CDR3 spans 13 residues. Here the CDR3 reads CASSLQTGTEAFF. The CDR3 coding sequence is TGTGCCAGCAGTTTACAAACAGGAACTGAAGCTTTCTTT.

CDR3 nucleotides: TGTGCCAGCTCGCCGGTAGGCGCGCCCGGGGAGCTGTTTTTT. It codes for CASSPVGAPGELFF. This chain connects TRBV6-1 to TRBJ2-2; no clear D gene. CDR3 size: 14 residues. Germline CDR1 is MNHNS and CDR2 is SASEGT. V lost 8 bases to trimming and J lost 6 bases, with 16 bases between them.

In its sample, this clonotype was seen a few times. V is TRBV20-1 and J is TRBJ2-6; the D is unclear. This CDR3 region has 16 residues. CDR1 is DFQATT and CDR2 is SNEGSKA in the germline V gene (reference sequence). Trimming removed 0 bases at V and 1 base at J, with 10 bases between. As DNA, the CDR3 is TGCAGTGCTAGAGAGAGCCGGGCTTCTGGGGCCAACGTCCTGACTTTC. This translates into CSARESRASGANVLTF.

Comment on this clonotype: A junction end diverges from the germline sequence, so it may reflect a read error. The rearrangement links TRBV6-1 to TRBJ2-7, with TRBD2 matching 9 bases. CDR1 is MNHNS, CDR2 SASEGT, per germline. The CDR3 loop spans 14 amino acids. The CDR3 DNA reads TGTGCCACCAGTGGGGCTAGCGGGGCCTACGAGCAGTACTTC. It yields the protein CATSGASGAYEQYF.

The V and J genes are TRBV20-1 and TRBJ2-1; TRBD1 matches at 7 bases. The CDR3 sequence is 15 residues long. Trimming cost V 3 bases and J 8 bases; bases outside gene matches: 13. Per germline, CDR1 DFQATT and CDR2 SNEGSKA (reference sequence). CDR3 DNA sequence: TGCAGTGCTAGGGGTCAATGGGACAGTGGCTATGAGCAGTTCTTC. Its protein is CSARGQWDSGYEQFF.

This clonotype turned up a few times. The rearrangement links TRBV5-1 to TRBJ1-1; maybe TRBD1 (6 bases). The germline V and J ends were trimmed by 4 bases and 1 base, with 14 bases remaining between them. The germline V gene has CDR1 SGHRS and CDR2 YFSETQ. CDR3 size: 15 residues. The CDR3 reads CASSLGTPENTEAFF. CDR3 coding DNA: TGCGCCAGCAGCCTAGGGACACCCGAGAACACTGAAGCTTTCTTT.